Sequencing of this T cell receptor (beta chain) was carried out in a study of identical twins. V gave up 6 bases and J gave up 6 bases; unmatched junction bases: 12. Per germline, CDR1 MNHNS and CDR2 SASEGT. The CDR3 covers 17 residues. General study points: Compared with unrelated sharing, twin-shared out-of-frame alpha sequences had more low-probability sequences.

Using its own MiXCR run on the 5' RACE reads, TCRdb lists one record per CDR3 protein. The repertoire holds under 250,000 distinct CDR3 sequences, 6% to 8.5% seen once, with roughly 5% in the top ten. Worth noting for this clonotype: What it recognizes is unknown.

Separately, the same data were catalogued under a study of yellow fever vaccine responses in identical twins.

The sequenced material came from CD8+ T cells sorted from blood. This chain connects TRBV6-1 to TRBJ2-1; the match to TRBD2 covers 12 bases. The sequence derives from a woman between 18 and 30 years old in good health. The CDR3 DNA follows: TGTGCCAGCAGGACGAACCGTGGACTAGCGGGGATCAATGAGCAGTTCTTC. It codes for CASRTNRGLAGINEQFF.